The 22 T cell receptor beta chains listed next were all sequenced from one sample in a study of blood T cell repertoires in COVID-19. Sequencing was performed with immunoSEQ multiplex PCR; in TCRdb, only in-frame clones are kept and a portion is missing. Among about 100,000 clones, around 81% were seen once, and the ten largest hold 4% to 4.5%. The sample comprised peripheral blood. These receptors all stem from a woman in her sixties or seventies with acute or convalescent COVID-19.

The chain recombines TRBV19 with TRBJ1-2; weak D call: TRBD1 (6 bases). This CDR3 contains 12 residues. V lost 7 bases and J lost 8, with 14 bases in between. In germline, CDR1 is LNHDA, CDR2 SQIVND (reference sequence). As DNA, the CDR3 is TGTGCCAGTAAGTGGGGGCAAGGAGGCTACACCTTC. This encodes CASKWGQGGYTF.

This clone appeared a single time. The gene calls are TRBV14 and TRBJ2-1, with TRBD2 as a possible D gene (6 bases). CDR1 is SGHDN, CDR2 FVKESK, per germline. V lost 4 bases and J lost 2, with 9 bases in between. The CDR3 consists of 14 residues. CDR3 in amino acids: CASSLRLAYNEQFF. As DNA, the CDR3 is TGTGCCAGCAGCCTTAGACTAGCCTACAATGAGCAGTTCTTC.

The J gene is TRBJ2-7, the V gene TRBV3-1 (or the pseudogene TRBV3-2), with 9 bases matching TRBD1. Germline V lookup: CDR1 LGHDT, CDR2 YNNKEL (reference sequence). V trimming: 2 bases; J trimming: 6 bases; junction bases outside the gene matches: 11. This CDR3 region has 16 residues. The CDR3 sequence: CASSQRSGTGFGEQYF. The CDR3 DNA reads as TGTGCCAGCAGCCAAAGGTCAGGGACAGGGTTCGGCGAGCAGTACTTC.

This clone came up once. One end of the junction does not line up with germline, which may come from a read error. The V and J genes are TRBV7-7 and TRBJ2-3; 11 nucleotides agree with TRBD2. The CDR3 extends over 15 amino acids. Germline loops: CDR1 SSHAT, CDR2 FNYEAQ (reference sequence). This chain's CDR3 is CASSLSGGAGDTQYF. For the CDR3, the DNA is TGTGCTAGCAGCCTTAGCGGGGGGGCCGGGGATACGCAGTATTTT. The full variable domain, completed using reference TRBV7-7 and TRBJ2-3, is GAGVSQSPRYKVTKRGQDVTLRCDPISSHATLYWYQQALGQGPEFLTYFNYEAQPDKSGLPSDRFSAERPEGSISTLTIQRTEQRDSAMYRCASSLSGGAGDTQYFGPGTRLTVL.

The V gene is TRBV2, the J gene TRBJ2-3; TRBD2 matches at 8 bases. The CDR3 consists of 16 residues. J lost 0 bases, V lost 1 base, and 3 bases had no gene match. Germline-derived CDR1 and CDR2 are SNHLY and FYNNEI. The CDR3 bases are TGTGCCAGCAGTGAAGGACTAGCGTTTAGCACAGATACGCAGTATTTT. Protein product: CASSEGLAFSTDTQYF.

The CDR3 protein is CASSLGLYSNQPQHF. The CDR3 coding sequence is TGTGCCAGCAGCTTGGGTCTGTATAGCAATCAGCCCCAGCATTTT. This sequence joins TRBV5-4 and TRBJ1-5, with D unresolved. The germline gives CDR1 SGHNT, CDR2 YYREEE (reference sequence). The CDR3 spans 15 residues. Trimming left V 0 bases short and J 0 bases short, with 7 bases between.

The chain uses TRBV21-1 and TRBJ2-7; the DNA was not used to check the table's D call, TRBD2. TRBV21-1 is flagged as a pseudogene. CDR3 length equals 16 residues. The CDR3 region has the DNA TGTGCCAGACAAACGGACTGGCCGGGGGGTACCTACGAGCAGTACTTC. It translates to CARQTDWPGGTYEQYF.

The chain employs TRBV7-2 and TRBJ2-1, with 12 nucleotides matching TRBD2. V lost 5 bases, J lost 6 bases, and 11 bases stayed unmatched. Germline lookup yields CDR1 SGHTA and CDR2 FQGNSA. CDR3 size: 17 residues. CDR3 loop: CASSLSLTSGGSNEQFF. CDR3 DNA: TGTGCCAGCAGCCTCTCACTAACTAGCGGGGGGAGCAATGAGCAGTTCTTC. The complete variable domain, with remaining parts taken from reference TRBV7-2 and TRBJ2-1, reads GAGVSQSPSNKVTEKGKDVELRCDPISGHTALYWYRQSLGQGLEFLIYFQGNSAPDKSGLPSDRFSAERTGGSVSTLTIQRTQQEDSAVYLCASSLSLTSGGSNEQFFGPGTRLTVL.

The gene calls are TRBV11-2 and TRBJ1-1; TRBD1 matches 8 bases. V lost 4 bases, J lost 5 bases, and 12 bases stayed unmatched. CDR3 length: 16 amino acids. Germline V gives CDR1 SGHAT, CDR2 FQNNGV. Written as DNA, the CDR3 is TGTGCCAGCAGCTCTCAGGGGGCTTACGGAATAACTGAAGCTTTCTTT. Amino acids: CASSSQGAYGITEAFF.

The chain employs TRBV7-2 and TRBJ1-3; 8 bases line up with TRBD1. This CDR3 has 15 residues. V shed 2 bases, J shed 2 bases, and the junction held 2 bases outside the gene matches. Germline V gene sequence: CDR1 SGHTA, CDR2 FQGNSA. CDR3 DNA sequence: TGTGCCAGCAGCTTATCAGGGGGCCCTGGAAACACCATATATTTT. As protein: CASSLSGGPGNTIYF. Full variable domain (rest looked up from reference TRBV7-2 and TRBJ1-3): GAGVSQSPSNKVTEKGKDVELRCDPISGHTALYWYRQSLGQGLEFLIYFQGNSAPDKSGLPSDRFSAERTGGSVSTLTIQRTQQEDSAVYLCASSLSGGPGNTIYFGEGSWLTVV.

On this clone: At the DNA level, this CDR3 is encoded by other sequences in the same sample as well. The DNA for the CDR3 is TGTGCCAGCAGCGTCGGTCGGGTCACCGGGGAGCTGTTTTTT. As protein: CASSVGRVTGELFF. J is TRBJ2-2 and V is TRBV9; D unclear. The germline V gene has CDR1 SGDLS and CDR2 YYNGEE. The CDR3 is 14 residues long. V was shortened by 2 bases and J by 4 bases, with 9 bases between the two germline ends.

The rearrangement uses TRBV19 and TRBJ2-2, with D possibly matching TRBD1 (6 bases). With 6 bases removed from V and 0 bases from J, the gap between germline ends came to 8 bases. Germline V gives CDR1 LNHDA, CDR2 SQIVND (reference sequence). The CDR3 consists of 14 residues. CDR3 bases: TGTGCCAGTAGACAGGGCCCGAACACCGGGGAGCTGTTTTTT. This translates into CASRQGPNTGELFF.

This clone was picked up a small number of times. This chain joins TRBV3-1 (or the pseudogene TRBV3-2) and TRBJ2-5; D might be TRBD2 (5 bases). The CDR3 sequence is 16 residues long. Germline V CDR1 and CDR2: LGHDT, YNNKEL (reference sequence). The V gene lost 2 bases and the J gene lost 5 bases, with 18 bases spanning the gap. Here the CDR3 reads CASSQRSGASRETQYF. The CDR3 DNA follows: TGTGCCAGCAGCCAAAGATCGGGCGCTAGCAGGGAGACCCAGTACTTC.

This clone has only a few counts. The V and J genes are TRBV3-1 (or the pseudogene TRBV3-2) and TRBJ2-7; perhaps TRBD1 as D (6 bases). Germline CDR1 is LGHDT and CDR2 is YNNKEL (reference sequence). This CDR3 region has 15 residues. Trimming removed 2 bases at V and 2 bases at J, with 13 bases between. The DNA of the CDR3 is TGTGCCAGCAGCCAATCCCTGGGGACAACCTACGAGCAGTACTTC. It codes for CASSQSLGTTYEQYF.

Only one count was recorded for this clone. The chain couples TRBV19 to TRBJ1-5; TRBD1 matches at 12 bases. Germline trimming cut 7 bases from V and 6 bases from J; bases unmatched to any gene: 10. The germline CDR1 and CDR2 sequences are LNHDA and SQIVND (reference sequence). The CDR3 is made up of 16 amino acids. The CDR3 nucleotides are TGTGCCAGTAACCCAGCCGGGACAGGGGGCCGTCAGCCCCAGCATTTT. Protein: CASNPAGTGGRQPQHF.

The V call is TRBV24-1, the J call TRBJ1-5; no clear D. From germline, CDR1 is KGHDR and CDR2 SFDVKD. This CDR3 has 13 residues. V was shortened by 0 bases and J by 5 bases, with 4 bases between the two germline ends. CDR3 amino acids: CATSDLSDQPQHF. The CDR3 DNA sequence: TGTGCCACCAGTGATTTGAGCGATCAGCCCCAGCATTTT.

This rearrangement joins TRBV4-1 to TRBJ2-1; TRBD2 matches at 11 bases. Germline CDR1 reads MGHRA; CDR2 reads YSYEKL. This CDR3 contains 16 residues. J lost 4 bases, V lost 4 bases, and 6 bases had no gene match. The CDR3 DNA follows: TGCGCCAGCAGCCCCTCTCGACTAGCGGGATACAATGAGCAGTTCTTC. This translates into CASSPSRLAGYNEQFF.

The rearrangement links TRBV12-5 to TRBJ1-2; 11 positions match TRBD1. Looked up from germline, CDR1 is LGHNT and CDR2 is FRNRAP. V was clipped by 4 bases and J by 7 bases; unmatched bases: 5. This CDR3 comprises 14 residues. DNA of the CDR3: TGTGCTAGTGGTTACCGGACAGGGGGCGGTGGCTACACCTTC. Translated: CASGYRTGGGGYTF.

The CDR3 sequence is CASSSQTGGVTEAFF. In nucleotides, the CDR3 is TGTGCCAGCAGTTCCCAGACAGGGGGAGTGACTGAAGCTTTCTTT. This chain joins TRBV28 and TRBJ1-1, with 9 bases that match TRBD1. CDR1 and CDR2 from the germline V gene are MDHEN and SYDVKM. The CDR3 extends over 15 amino acids. Trimming took 4 bases from V and 5 from J; bases not matched to a gene: 8.

The V call is TRBV7-9, the J call TRBJ1-1; 8 bases align to TRBD1. CDR1 is SEHNR and CDR2 is FQNEAQ in the germline V gene (reference sequence). J lost 4 bases, V lost 2 bases, and 3 bases had no gene match. The CDR3 covers 14 residues. The CDR3 here is CASSLQGAGTEAFF. The CDR3 bases are TGTGCCAGCAGCTTACAGGGGGCTGGCACTGAAGCTTTCTTT.

The DNA of the CDR3 is TGTGCCAGCAGCCCTGCTTCGAGGACAGGGGTGCTCGAGCAGTACTTC. Amino acids: CASSPASRTGVLEQYF. This rearrangement joins TRBV7-9 to TRBJ2-7; 9 bases are a match to TRBD1. This CDR3 spans 16 amino acids. V dropped 5 bases and J dropped 6; count of bases not matched to a gene: 14. Germline CDR1 is SEHNR and CDR2 is FQNEAQ (reference sequence).

The V and J genes are TRBV29-1 and TRBJ2-1; 8 bases fit TRBD2. CDR1 and CDR2 from the germline V gene are SQVTM and ANQGSEA. J gave up 5 bases and V 2 bases, and 8 bases lay outside the gene matches. This CDR3 contains 15 residues. Here the CDR3 DNA reads TGCAGCGTTGAATTGGCGGGAGGCCCCCACAATGAGCAGTTCTTC. Its translation is CSVELAGGPHNEQFF.